This entry lists 26 T cell receptor beta chains sequenced from one sample in a study of blood T cell repertoires in COVID-19. Assay: immunoSEQ multiplex PCR; the TCRdb copy retains only in-frame clones and omits some. Of about 52,000 clones detected, around 88% appear once; the ten largest clones hold 20% to 25%. The sequenced sample was peripheral blood. The receptors were sampled from a woman of 80 years or more with acute or convalescent COVID-19.

V gene TRBV3-1 (or the pseudogene TRBV3-2) combines with J gene TRBJ1-5; 11 bases align to TRBD1. Trimming at V came to 0 bases and at J to 6 bases, leaving 1 base not matched to a gene. Germline CDR1 is LGHDT and CDR2 is YNNKEL (reference sequence). The CDR3 loop spans 15 amino acids. The CDR3 sequence is CASSQEDRGPQPQHF. The CDR3 DNA follows: TGTGCCAGCAGCCAAGAGGACAGGGGGCCTCAGCCCCAGCATTTT.

The chain recombines TRBV6-2 or TRBV6-3 with TRBJ1-5, with D possibly TRBD1 on 5 matching bases. CDR3 size: 15 residues. Germline lookup yields CDR1 MNHEY and CDR2 SVGEGT. Trimming left V 5 bases short and J 0 bases short, with 11 bases between. The CDR3 reads CASSPDRNSNQPQHF. CDR3 DNA: TGTGCCAGCAGTCCAGACAGAAATAGCAATCAGCCCCAGCATTTT.

This chain connects TRBV5-1 to TRBJ2-2, with TRBD1 matching over 9 bases. The length of the CDR3 is 16 residues. Germline V lookup: CDR1 SGHRS, CDR2 YFSETQ. The V segment lost 3 bases and the J segment 4 bases; nucleotides outside the gene matches: 7. For the CDR3, the DNA is TGCGCCAGCAGCTCGATGGGACAGGGAGTCACCGGGGAGCTGTTTTTT. Encoded protein: CASSSMGQGVTGELFF.

The genes are TRBV5-1 and TRBJ2-2; D ambiguous. V lost 4 bases to trimming and J lost 2 bases, with 9 bases between them. The CDR3 is 14 residues long. Germline V gene sequence: CDR1 SGHRS, CDR2 YFSETQ. CDR3 sequence: CASSPGGNTGELFF. The CDR3 region has the DNA TGCGCCAGCAGCCCCGGTGGTAACACCGGGGAGCTGTTTTTT.

The V and J genes are TRBV20-1 and TRBJ2-4; no clear D gene. Germline loops: CDR1 DFQATT, CDR2 SNEGSKA (reference sequence). The CDR3 consists of 13 residues. V was trimmed by 3 bases and J by 0 bases, leaving 6 bases between them. The CDR3 bases are TGCAGTGCTAGTGATATAGCCAAAAACATTCAGTACTTC. Protein: CSASDIAKNIQYF.

The CDR3 here is CASSFGGNEKLFF. The CDR3, as DNA: TGTGCCAGCAGCTTTGGCGGGAATGAAAAACTGTTTTTT. V and J are TRBV7-9 and TRBJ1-4; D remains unclear. V was clipped by 3 bases and J by 5 bases, with 7 bases between them. CDR1 is SEHNR, CDR2 FQNEAQ, per germline (reference sequence). CDR3 length: 13 amino acids. Full variable domain (missing parts from reference TRBV7-9 and TRBJ1-4): DTGVSQNPRHKITKRGQNVTFRCDPISEHNRLYWYRQTLGQGPEFLTYFQNEAQLEKSRLLSDRFSAERPKGSFSTLEIQRTEQGDSAMYLCASSFGGNEKLFFGSGTQLSVL.

This chain joins TRBV3-1 (or the pseudogene TRBV3-2) and TRBJ2-1, with D perhaps TRBD1 (6 bases). The germline V gene encodes CDR1 LGHDT and CDR2 YNNKEL (reference sequence). Trimming removed 4 bases from V and 6 bases from J, with 10 bases in between. This CDR3 comprises 13 residues. CDR3 residues: CASSLTGSNEQFF. The DNA for the CDR3 is TGTGCCAGCAGCCTCACAGGGAGCAATGAGCAGTTCTTC.

This chain connects TRBV5-8 to TRBJ1-5, with 7 bases identical to TRBD1. This CDR3 is 15 amino acids long. Germline V gene sequence: CDR1 SGHTS, CDR2 YDEGEE. The J segment lost 2 bases and the V segment lost 5 bases, leaving 7 bases of the junction unmatched. CDR3 sequence reads: CASRPRGFGNQPQHF. The DNA for the CDR3 is TGTGCCAGCAGGCCCAGGGGGTTTGGCAATCAGCCCCAGCATTTT.

The J gene is TRBJ1-2, the V gene TRBV7-9, with 7 bases fitting TRBD1. Trimming removed 5 bases from V and 5 bases from J; junction bases left unmatched: 8. The CDR3 spans 14 residues. From germline, CDR1 is SEHNR and CDR2 FQNEAQ (reference sequence). The CDR3 bases are TGTGCCAGCAGCCCCCAGGGGGTTCAATATGGCTACACCTTC. Its protein is CASSPQGVQYGYTF. The full variable domain, its missing parts supplied by reference TRBV7-9 and TRBJ1-2, is DTGVSQNPRHKITKRGQNVTFRCDPISEHNRLYWYRQTLGQGPEFLTYFQNEAQLEKSRLLSDRFSAERPKGSFSTLEIQRTEQGDSAMYLCASSPQGVQYGYTFGSGTRLTVV.

The chain recombines TRBV12-5 with TRBJ1-1, with 8 positions matching TRBD1. The trim removed 1 base at V and 8 bases at J, leaving 0 bases unmatched. Per the germline V gene, CDR1 is LGHNT and CDR2 is FRNRAP. This CDR3 is built from 12 residues. CDR3 DNA sequence: TGTGCTAGTGGTTTGGGGACAGGGGAAGCTTTCTTT. Encoded protein: CASGLGTGEAFF.

CDR3 protein: CASRPPFGGNQPQHF. Here the CDR3 DNA reads TGTGCCAGTAGACCACCCTTCGGGGGTAATCAGCCCCAGCATTTT. The V and J genes are TRBV19 and TRBJ1-5; perhaps TRBD1 as D (5 bases). Germline loops: CDR1 LNHDA, CDR2 SQIVND (reference sequence). The CDR3 length is 15 residues. The V end was cut by 6 bases, the J end by 4 bases, with 16 bases between.

The chain is built from TRBV7-3 and TRBJ2-1; D perhaps matches TRBD2 (6 bases). V gave up 4 bases and J gave up 13 bases, with 14 bases separating them. This CDR3 is built from 12 residues. The germline CDR1 and CDR2 sequences are SGHTA and FQGTGA. The CDR3 spells CASSSSGSTQFF. The CDR3 bases are TGTGCCAGCAGCTCGTCCGGGAGTACCCAGTTCTTC.

This clone was found a few times. The chain uses TRBV19 and TRBJ1-6, with 7 bases lining up with TRBD1. The CDR3 has 15 amino acids. After removal of 2 bases from V and 3 bases from J, the junction contained 1 base not matched to a gene. Germline lookup yields CDR1 LNHDA and CDR2 SQIVND (reference sequence). As DNA, the CDR3 is TGTGCCAGTAGTATAAGACAGGGCTATAATTCACCCCTCCACTTT. It encodes CASSIRQGYNSPLHF.

This chain joins TRBV5-1 and TRBJ1-4; no clear D. This CDR3 comprises 15 residues. Trimming removed 4 bases at V and 4 bases at J, with 14 bases between. The germline CDR1 and CDR2 sequences are SGHRS and YFSETQ. The CDR3 DNA reads as TGCGCCAGCAGCAAACAGCCCGAGGGTAATGAAAAACTGTTTTTT. As protein: CASSKQPEGNEKLFF.

The V gene is TRBV20-1, the J gene TRBJ1-1; D is uncertain. The germline V gene has CDR1 DFQATT and CDR2 SNEGSKA (reference sequence). Trimming cost V 3 bases and J 8 bases, with 10 bases left between them. CDR3 length equals 11 residues. The CDR3 region is CSASAGDEAFF. The CDR3 DNA reads TGCAGTGCTAGCGCGGGCGACGAAGCTTTCTTT.

This clone was recorded a few times. The chain uses TRBV21-1 and TRBJ1-1. TRBV21-1 is annotated as a pseudogene. The CDR3 totals 15 residues. In nucleotides, the CDR3 is TGTGCCAGCAGCAAAGCGCTAGGCCGCCGGACTGAAGCTTTCTTT. The encoded protein is CASSKALGRRTEAFF.

This clone was seen a few times. This chain links TRBV9 with TRBJ2-3; 12 nucleotides agree with TRBD2. Germline values: CDR1 SGDLS, CDR2 YYNGEE. The CDR3 loop spans 17 amino acids. Losses at the gene ends were 4 bases for V and 5 bases for J; bases not matched to a gene: 11. The CDR3 nucleotides are TGTGCCAGCAGCCCGAGGGCTCTAGCGGGAGGGCTAGATACGCAGTATTTT. Protein sequence: CASSPRALAGGLDTQYF.

The rearrangement uses TRBV3-1 (or the pseudogene TRBV3-2) and TRBJ1-2; the match to TRBD1 covers 8 bases. The CDR3 has 12 residues. After removal of 8 bases from V and 4 bases from J, the junction contained 3 bases not matched to a gene. CDR1 is LGHDT, CDR2 YNNKEL, per germline (reference sequence). The CDR3: CASSTGGYGYTF. CDR3 DNA: TGTGCCAGCTCAACAGGGGGCTATGGCTACACCTTC.

This CDR3 is CASSFDRAYNSPLHF. CDR3 in DNA: TGTGCCAGCAGTTTCGACAGGGCCTATAATTCACCCCTCCACTTT. The chain carries TRBV6-5 and TRBJ1-6; 7 bases are shared with TRBD1. The junction had 2 bases not matched to a gene; V was cut back by 4 bases and J by 2 bases. Germline V gene data show CDR1 as MNHEY and CDR2 as SVGAGI. The CDR3 runs 15 residues.

V usage is TRBV3-1 (or the pseudogene TRBV3-2) and J usage is TRBJ2-3; D remains unclear. V dropped 1 base and J dropped 4 bases, with 3 bases sitting between them. The CDR3 sequence is 12 residues long. Germline V gives CDR1 LGHDT, CDR2 YNNKEL (reference sequence). CDR3 in amino acids: CASSQGPDTQYF. In DNA, the CDR3 is TGTGCCAGCAGCCAAGGGCCAGATACGCAGTATTTT.

V usage is TRBV7-2 and J usage is TRBJ2-1, with D possibly matching TRBD2 (5 bases). The germline V gene encodes CDR1 SGHTA and CDR2 FQGNSA. Trimming took 4 bases from V and 4 from J, leaving 14 bases between them. The CDR3 sequence is 15 residues long. The CDR3 DNA reads as TGTGCCAGCAGCTCCAGCCGACTATCTTACAATGAGCAGTTCTTC. This gives the protein CASSSSRLSYNEQFF. The full variable domain, rest sourced from reference TRBV7-2 and TRBJ2-1, is GAGVSQSPSNKVTEKGKDVELRCDPISGHTALYWYRQSLGQGLEFLIYFQGNSAPDKSGLPSDRFSAERTGGSVSTLTIQRTQQEDSAVYLCASSSSRLSYNEQFFGPGTRLTVL.

The chain combines TRBV10-3 with TRBJ2-1; 9 nucleotides agree with TRBD2. This CDR3 has 17 residues. Germline assignment: CDR1 ENHRY and CDR2 SYGVKD. J lost 1 base, V lost 0 bases, and 4 bases had no gene match. The CDR3 coding sequence is TGTGCCATCAGTGAGTCGCCTAGCGGGACTTCCTACAATGAGCAGTTCTTC. Its protein product is CAISESPSGTSYNEQFF.

The CDR3 here is CASSVAQGSNTEAFF. The CDR3 bases are TGTGCCAGCAGCGTTGCACAGGGGTCGAACACTGAAGCTTTCTTT. This rearrangement joins TRBV9 to TRBJ1-1; TRBD1 matches at 7 bases. V lost 2 bases and J lost 1; bases outside the gene matches: 5. CDR3 length: 15 residues. Looked up from germline, CDR1 is SGDLS and CDR2 is YYNGEE.

This rearrangement joins TRBV10-1 to TRBJ1-1, with unresolved D. Germline assignment: CDR1 WNHNN and CDR2 SYGVQD (reference sequence). V gave up 6 bases and J gave up 6 bases, with 20 bases separating them. The CDR3 is made up of 15 amino acids. The CDR3 DNA follows: TGCGCCAGCAGCGAAGGGTTCGGGGTTACCTCTGAAGCTTTCTTT. Its translation: CASSEGFGVTSEAFF.

This clone was picked up a small number of times. The rearrangement links TRBV6-5 to TRBJ1-5; tentative D call: TRBD1 (5 bases). Trimming left V 9 bases short and J 2 bases short, with 11 bases between. CDR3 length equals 13 residues. Per the germline V gene, CDR1 is MNHEY and CDR2 is SVGAGI. The CDR3 DNA is TGTGCCAGTCAGGGTGAAGGCAATCAGCCCCAGCATTTT. It specifies CASQGEGNQPQHF.

The chain uses TRBV18 and TRBJ2-7; TRBD1 matches at 10 bases. Germline CDR1 is KGHSH and CDR2 is LQKENI. This CDR3 spans 15 amino acids. V was pared by 3 bases and J by 7 bases, with 9 bases of the junction left unmatched. Here the CDR3 reads CASSPTGTGVGEQYF. The DNA for the CDR3 is TGTGCCAGCTCACCGACCGGGACAGGGGTGGGTGAGCAGTACTTC.